This entry concerns a single T cell receptor beta chain. These data belong to a study of T cell changes during pregnancy in multiple sclerosis. Assay: immunoSEQ multiplex PCR; the TCRdb copy retains only in-frame clones and omits some. Of some 41,000 clones in the sample, approximately 91% were seen once. V lost 6 bases and J lost 2, with 15 bases in between. The V gene's germline CDR1 is SEHNR and CDR2 FQNEAQ (reference sequence). The CDR3 totals 15 residues. This receptor was taken from a female donor with multiple sclerosis, enrolled in a pregnancy study. Sequencing used PBMCs (not recorded whether the cells were cultured). The V and J genes are TRBV7-9 and TRBJ2-3; D is undetermined. This CDR3 is CASRLGQVATDTQYF. Written as DNA, the CDR3 is TGTGCCAGCAGGCTAGGGCAGGTGGCCACAGATACGCAGTATTTT.